What follows are 25 T cell receptor beta chains derived from one specimen sequenced in a study of graft-versus-host responses after intestinal transplantation. Generated by immunoSEQ multiplex PCR, the TCRdb table keeps only in-frame clones and is missing some. The repertoire includes over 15,000 clones, 30% to 40% of them detected once, and under 4.5% sits in the top ten. The culture paired roughly 200,000 irradiated violet-dye-labeled stimulators with roughly 200,000 CFSE-labeled responders. Here the sequenced sample was alloreactive CD8+ T cells from a mixed lymphocyte reaction culture, taken before intestinal transplant. Noted subset: CFSE-low proliferating T cells sorted from approximately 6-day pre-transplant mixed lymphocyte reaction (GvH or HvG direction). The receptors were gathered from a human patient who received an intestinal transplant.

This clone is categorized as medium-sized (0.01 to 0.1%). The chain uses TRBV4-1 and TRBJ2-1, with D possibly being TRBD2 (5 bases). Germline CDR1 and CDR2: MGHRA and YSYEKL. V was clipped by 1 base and J by 9 bases, with 7 bases between them. The CDR3 runs 12 residues. The CDR3 nucleotides read TGCGCCAGCAGCCAAGCCGGAGGTGAGCAGTTCTTC. Its protein is CASSQAGGEQFF.

The CDR3 nucleotides read TGTGCCAGCAGTCCCCTGGGAGAGCAGTACTTC. It specifies CASSPLGEQYF. V usage is TRBV28 and J usage is TRBJ2-7; D uncertain. The CDR3 is made up of 11 amino acids. CDR1 is MDHEN and CDR2 is SYDVKM in the germline V gene. Between the trimmed V and J ends, which lost 5 bases and 7 bases, there was a span of 9 bases. The variable domain in full, completed from reference TRBV28 and TRBJ2-7, reads DVKVTQSSRYLVKRTGEKVFLECVQDMDHENMFWYRQDPGLGLRLIYFSYDVKMKEKGDIPEGYSVSREKKERFSLILESASTNQTSMYLCASSPLGEQYFGPGTRLTVT.

This clone was observed a single time. V and J are TRBV27 and TRBJ2-2; D possibly corresponds to TRBD1 (5 bases). Germline V lookup: CDR1 MNHEY, CDR2 SMNVEV (reference sequence). Trimming removed 2 bases from V and 2 bases from J, with 18 bases in between. The CDR3 covers 18 residues. The CDR3 sequence is CASSLMEEQELNTGELFF. The CDR3 DNA sequence: TGTGCCAGCAGTTTAATGGAAGAACAGGAACTTAACACCGGGGAGCTGTTTTTT.

The chain uses TRBV5-6 and TRBJ1-5; D perhaps matches TRBD1 (5 bases). The germline gives CDR1 SGHDT, CDR2 YYEEEE. The germline V and J ends were trimmed by 0 bases and 7 bases, with 11 bases remaining between them. The CDR3 contains 14 residues. The CDR3 sequence is CASSLARGDQPQHF. The DNA of the CDR3 is TGTGCCAGCAGCTTGGCCCGTGGGGACCAGCCCCAGCATTTT.

The chain links TRBV7-9 to TRBJ1-1; TRBD1 matches 8 bases. Germline V gives CDR1 SEHNR, CDR2 FQNEAQ (reference sequence). The CDR3 is 19 amino acids. Losses at the gene ends were 5 bases for V and 1 base for J; bases not matched to a gene: 18. The CDR3 nucleotides read TGTGCCAGCAGCGAGGGGCAGGGGGCGGCGATTTTCCGGAACACTGAAGCTTTCTTT. Its protein is CASSEGQGAAIFRNTEAFF.

This chain links TRBV2 with TRBJ2-4; maybe TRBD1 (6 bases). V lost 6 bases and J lost 0, with 18 bases in between. CDR1 and CDR2 from the germline V gene are SNHLY and FYNNEI. CDR3 length: 17 amino acids. The CDR3 bases are TGTGCCAGCAGAACCGGGACACCCCGGGGAGCCAAAAACATTCAGTACTTC. Protein sequence: CASRTGTPRGAKNIQYF.

Of note for this clone: Relative to the germline gene, one junction end is altered; a read error may explain this. This same CDR3 is encoded by further DNA sequences in the sample. V and J are TRBV10-3 and TRBJ1-1; 9 bases are a match to TRBD1. This CDR3 has 16 amino acids. Germline CDR1 is ENHRY and CDR2 is SYGVKD. CDR3 residues: CAISPNRGPYDTEAFF. The CDR3 DNA reads as TGTGCAATCAGTCCGAACAGGGGGCCTTACGACACTGAAGCTTTCTTT.

This clone was seen a few times. The V gene is TRBV5-6, the J gene TRBJ2-7, with TRBD1 matching 11 bases. This CDR3 region has 14 residues. CDR1 and CDR2 (germline): SGHDT, YYEEEE. Germline trimming cut 4 bases from V and 3 bases from J; bases unmatched to any gene: 3. In DNA, the CDR3 is TGTGCCAGCAGCCCCGGGACAGGGGGCTACGAGCAGTACTTC. Amino acid sequence: CASSPGTGGYEQYF.

The chain combines TRBV9 with TRBJ2-3; TRBD2 might be the D (6 bases). Trimming left V 1 base short and J 4 bases short, with 10 bases between. This CDR3 spans 14 amino acids. Germline loops: CDR1 SGDLS, CDR2 YYNGEE. The chain's CDR3 is CASSVLGGPDTQYF. The CDR3 bases are TGTGCCAGCAGCGTACTAGGAGGGCCAGATACGCAGTATTTT.

V gene TRBV4-1 combines with J gene TRBJ1-1; D is uncertain. The CDR3 loop spans 14 amino acids. The germline V gene has CDR1 MGHRA and CDR2 YSYEKL. V shed 0 bases and J shed 3 bases, with 8 bases lying between them. The CDR3 sequence is CASSQETGYTEAFF. CDR3 DNA sequence: TGCGCCAGCAGCCAAGAAACCGGGTACACTGAAGCTTTCTTT.

CDR3 residues: CASSPSHGGPYEQYF. The CDR3 DNA reads as TGTGCCAGCAGCCCGTCACACGGGGGGCCCTACGAGCAGTACTTC. The rearrangement joins TRBV7-2 to TRBJ2-7; tentative D call: TRBD2 (7 bases). Germline V gene data show CDR1 as SGHTA and CDR2 as FQGNSA. The CDR3 contains 15 residues. The V end was cut by 5 bases, the J end by 2 bases, with 16 bases between.

The V gene is TRBV27, the J gene TRBJ2-1; 7 bases are shared with TRBD2. Unmatched junction bases numbered 8, after V lost 5 bases and J lost 7 bases. There are 14 residues in the CDR3. The germline gives CDR1 MNHEY, CDR2 SMNVEV (reference sequence). The CDR3 DNA reads TGTGCCAGCAGTCCCGCAATGCGGGAGAATGAGCAGTTCTTC. It translates to CASSPAMRENEQFF.

This clone was picked up a small number of times. This chain uses TRBV28 with TRBJ2-7; D not certain. This CDR3 comprises 12 residues. From germline, CDR1 is MDHEN and CDR2 SYDVKM. Trimming stripped 5 bases from V and 4 bases from J, with 9 bases between. The CDR3 coding sequence is TGTGCCAGCAGTGTCACTGAGTACGAGCAGTACTTC. Amino acids: CASSVTEYEQYF.

Turning to this clone: With a much larger clone just one base away, this may be a read error. The chain links TRBV7-8 to TRBJ1-1; no firm D call. V gave up 5 bases and J gave up 1 base, with 5 bases separating them. The germline V gene has CDR1 SGHVS and CDR2 FQNEAQ. CDR3 length equals 12 residues. The DNA of the CDR3 is TGTGCCAGCAGCCGGGAGAACACTGAAGCTTTCTTT. It is translated as CASSRENTEAFF.

This clone showed up just a few times. The gene calls are TRBV27 and TRBJ2-7, with 7 bases aligning to TRBD2. This CDR3 contains 15 residues. The trim removed 3 bases at V and 0 bases at J, leaving 5 bases unmatched. Germline V gives CDR1 MNHEY, CDR2 SMNVEV (reference sequence). The CDR3 protein is CASSFSGLLSYEQYF. CDR3 DNA: TGTGCCAGCAGTTTCTCGGGACTACTCTCCTACGAGCAGTACTTC.

V is TRBV4-3 and J is TRBJ1-4; D is uncertain. CDR3 length: 16 amino acids. The V end was cut by 4 bases, the J end by 5 bases, with 17 bases between. Germline CDR1 reads LGHNA; CDR2 reads YSLEER. This CDR3 is CASSPLMGYGNEKLFF. CDR3 coding DNA: TGCGCCAGCAGCCCCCTGATGGGGTACGGGAATGAAAAACTGTTTTTT.

By frequency in the sample, this clone is medium-sized (0.01 to 0.1%). This chain connects TRBV6-4 to TRBJ1-5; the D gene is possibly TRBD1 (5 bases). V lost 2 bases to trimming and J lost 1 base, with 9 bases between them. From germline, CDR1 is MRHNA and CDR2 SNTAGT. This CDR3 spans 15 amino acids. The CDR3 here is CASSDGQGSNQPQHF. CDR3 sequence (DNA): TGTGCCAGCAGTGACGGCCAGGGAAGCAATCAGCCCCAGCATTTT.

This clone was observed a few times. The V and J genes are TRBV7-9 and TRBJ2-3, with D possibly being TRBD1 or TRBD2 (6 bases each). The CDR3 extends over 15 amino acids. V lost 3 bases and J lost 2, with 12 bases in between. CDR1 is SEHNR, CDR2 FQNEAQ, per germline (reference sequence). The CDR3 region is CASSLQPGATDTQYF. CDR3 in DNA: TGTGCCAGCAGCTTGCAACCGGGGGCCACAGATACGCAGTATTTT.

The CDR3 region is CASSLALEWTVRGEQYF. The DNA for the CDR3 is TGTGCCAGCAGCTTGGCCCTGGAGTGGACAGTTAGGGGTGAGCAGTACTTC. The chain links TRBV5-5 to TRBJ2-7; D is perhaps TRBD1 (6 bases). V lost 0 bases and J 7 bases, leaving 23 bases between the germline ends. Germline values: CDR1 SGHKS, CDR2 YYEKEE (reference sequence). The CDR3 runs to 17 residues.

A few counts support this clone. The chain couples TRBV5-5 to TRBJ1-4; no clear D. This CDR3 region has 16 residues. The ends were cut back, 4 bases at V and 0 bases at J, with 13 bases in the middle. The germline V gene encodes CDR1 SGHKS and CDR2 YYEKEE (reference sequence). CDR3 protein: CASSVRYSTTNEKLFF. CDR3 sequence (DNA): TGTGCCAGCAGCGTCCGGTACTCCACAACTAATGAAAAACTGTTTTTT.

The V call is TRBV27, the J call TRBJ2-7; D possibly corresponds to TRBD2 (5 bases). The germline CDR1 and CDR2 sequences are MNHEY and SMNVEV (reference sequence). There are 14 residues in the CDR3. Between the trimmed V and J ends, which lost 2 bases and 0 bases, there was a span of 8 bases. In DNA form, the CDR3 reads TGTGCCAGCAGTTTACTAGCCAACTCCTACGAGCAGTACTTC. The encoded protein is CASSLLANSYEQYF.

CDR3 region: CASGSGRGDQNTDTQYF. CDR3 DNA sequence: TGTGCCAGCGGTAGCGGGAGAGGAGACCAAAACACAGATACGCAGTATTTT. The chain joins TRBV28 to TRBJ2-3; 9 nucleotides line up with TRBD2. Germline values: CDR1 MDHEN, CDR2 SYDVKM. This CDR3 has 17 residues. The junction had 14 bases not matched to a gene; V was cut back by 8 bases and J by 2 bases.

This clone was seen a few times. Other DNA sequences within the sample encode an identical CDR3. This chain connects TRBV27 to TRBJ1-1, with D perhaps matching TRBD1 (6 bases). Trimming took off 6 bases at V and 3 bases at J, with 20 bases between the two ends. Germline V gives CDR1 MNHEY, CDR2 SMNVEV (reference sequence). The CDR3 runs to 16 residues. CDR3 loop: CASRLIEGVPDTEAFF. Written as DNA, the CDR3 is TGTGCCAGCAGGCTTATCGAGGGGGTGCCGGACACTGAAGCTTTCTTT.

This clone was observed a few times. This could be a read error, since a much larger clone is one nucleotide away. The rearrangement uses TRBV9 and TRBJ1-1; no definite D call. Looked up from germline, CDR1 is SGDLS and CDR2 is YYNGEE. The CDR3 consists of 13 residues. CDR3 sequence reads: CSSSVEGATEAFF. The CDR3 DNA reads as TGTTCCAGCAGCGTAGAGGGAGCGACTGAAGCTTTCTTT.

J is TRBJ1-2 and V is TRBV11-3; the D is unclear. V lost 5 bases and J 3 bases, leaving 19 bases between the germline ends. Germline assignment: CDR1 SGHNT and CDR2 YENEEA. This CDR3 comprises 16 residues. This CDR3 is CASSRLTSPDDYGYTF. CDR3 DNA sequence: TGTGCCAGCAGCCGACTGACATCGCCCGACGACTATGGCTACACCTTC.